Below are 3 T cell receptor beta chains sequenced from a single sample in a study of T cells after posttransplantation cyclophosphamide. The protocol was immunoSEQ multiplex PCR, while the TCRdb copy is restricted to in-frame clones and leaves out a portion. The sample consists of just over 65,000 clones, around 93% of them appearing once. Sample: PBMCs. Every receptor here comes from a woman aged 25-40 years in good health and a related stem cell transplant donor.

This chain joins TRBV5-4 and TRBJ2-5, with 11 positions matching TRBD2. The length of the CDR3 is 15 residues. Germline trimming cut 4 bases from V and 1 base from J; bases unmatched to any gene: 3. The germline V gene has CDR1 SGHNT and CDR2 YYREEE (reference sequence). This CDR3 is CASSPTSGVQETQYF. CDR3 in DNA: TGTGCCAGCAGCCCGACTAGCGGGGTCCAAGAGACCCAGTACTTC.

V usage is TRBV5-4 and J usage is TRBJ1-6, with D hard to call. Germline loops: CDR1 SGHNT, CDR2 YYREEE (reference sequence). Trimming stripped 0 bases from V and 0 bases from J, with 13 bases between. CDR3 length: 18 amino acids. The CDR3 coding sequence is TGTGCCAGCAGCTTGGGAGGTGGGATTTACTCCTATAATTCACCCCTCCACTTT. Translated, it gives CASSLGGGIYSYNSPLHF.

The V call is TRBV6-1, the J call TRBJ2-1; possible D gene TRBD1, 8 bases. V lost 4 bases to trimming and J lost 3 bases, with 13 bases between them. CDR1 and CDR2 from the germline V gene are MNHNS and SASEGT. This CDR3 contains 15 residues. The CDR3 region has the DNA TGTGCCAGCAGTGTTACAGGGGGGGACTACAATGAGCAGTTCTTC. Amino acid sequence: CASSVTGGDYNEQFF.